A single sample is the source of the 7 T cell receptor beta chains below, sequenced in a study of T cells in localized non-small cell lung cancer. Measured with immunoSEQ multiplex PCR; TCRdb has only the in-frame clones, and not every one. The table includes under 35,000 clones, roughly 75% detected once. The material sequenced was peripheral blood, taken before any cancer treatment. Source of these receptors: a male donor at least 60 years old with stage III squamous cell lung carcinoma.

This sequence joins TRBV11-3 and TRBJ2-7; D gene uncertain. Germline CDR1 and CDR2: SGHNT and YENEEA. V gave up 5 bases and J gave up 3 bases, with 11 bases separating them. This CDR3 has 13 amino acids. CDR3 in DNA: TGTGCCAGCAGCCAGTCAGGTTACTACGAGCAGTACTTC. This codes for CASSQSGYYEQYF.

This chain links TRBV7-2 with TRBJ1-2; 8 nucleotides agree with TRBD1. Trimming cost V 5 bases and J 3 bases; bases outside gene matches: 8. CDR1 and CDR2 from the germline V gene are SGHTA and FQGNSA. The CDR3 consists of 15 residues. CDR3 in amino acids: CASSNQGAADYGYTF. As DNA, the CDR3 is TGTGCCAGCAGCAATCAGGGGGCGGCTGACTATGGCTACACCTTC.

The V and J genes are TRBV5-4 and TRBJ2-7; 8 nucleotides align to TRBD1. Germline lookup yields CDR1 SGHNT and CDR2 YYREEE (reference sequence). The CDR3 sequence is 15 residues long. The ends lost 3 bases at V and 4 bases at J; junction bases unmatched: 9. As DNA, the CDR3 is TGTGCCAGCAGCTCCGACAGGGGTTTTAGTTACGAGCAGTACTTC. Translated, it gives CASSSDRGFSYEQYF.

The chain uses TRBV7-2 and TRBJ1-5; D not certain. V shed 5 bases and J shed 4 bases, with 12 bases lying between them. The length of the CDR3 is 14 residues. The germline gives CDR1 SGHTA, CDR2 FQGNSA. The CDR3 DNA sequence: TGTGCCAGCAGCCGATCAGGCGGAAATCAGCCCCAGCATTTT. This encodes CASSRSGGNQPQHF.

Turning to this clone: One junction end does not reproduce the germline sequence, and a read error may be involved. This chain links TRBV6-5 with TRBJ2-7; D is unclear. Per germline, CDR1 MNHEY and CDR2 SVGAGI. The CDR3 loop spans 14 amino acids. In DNA form, the CDR3 reads TGTGCCAGCAGTTCCTCTAGTCCCTCCTGCGAGCAGTACTTC. Translating gives CASSSSSPSCEQYF.

This rearrangement joins TRBV2 to TRBJ2-7; TRBD2 is a possible D gene (6 bases). Looked up from germline, CDR1 is SNHLY and CDR2 is FYNNEI. This CDR3 is built from 11 residues. Trimming took off 6 bases at V and 6 bases at J, with 9 bases between the two ends. The CDR3 loop is CASRRGAEQYF. Written as DNA, the CDR3 is TGTGCCAGCAGGCGGGGAGCCGAGCAGTACTTC. Using reference TRBV2 and TRBJ2-7 for the parts outside the CDR3, the full variable domain is EPEVTQTPSHQVTQMGQEVILRCVPISNHLYFYWYRQILGQKVEFLVSFYNNEISEKSEIFDDQFSVERPDGSNFTLKIRSTKLEDSAMYFCASRRGAEQYFGPGTRLTVT.

This clone came up a few times. This rearrangement joins TRBV7-9 to TRBJ2-2; a weak D match, TRBD1 (6 bases). The CDR3 has 16 residues. The germline V gene has CDR1 SEHNR and CDR2 FQNEAQ (reference sequence). Trimming shortened V by 5 bases and J by 3 bases, and 16 bases separated the two germline ends. In DNA form, the CDR3 reads TGTGCCAGCAGCGTCGGAACAGGGTTCTACACCGGGGAGCTGTTTTTT. Translated, it gives CASSVGTGFYTGELFF.